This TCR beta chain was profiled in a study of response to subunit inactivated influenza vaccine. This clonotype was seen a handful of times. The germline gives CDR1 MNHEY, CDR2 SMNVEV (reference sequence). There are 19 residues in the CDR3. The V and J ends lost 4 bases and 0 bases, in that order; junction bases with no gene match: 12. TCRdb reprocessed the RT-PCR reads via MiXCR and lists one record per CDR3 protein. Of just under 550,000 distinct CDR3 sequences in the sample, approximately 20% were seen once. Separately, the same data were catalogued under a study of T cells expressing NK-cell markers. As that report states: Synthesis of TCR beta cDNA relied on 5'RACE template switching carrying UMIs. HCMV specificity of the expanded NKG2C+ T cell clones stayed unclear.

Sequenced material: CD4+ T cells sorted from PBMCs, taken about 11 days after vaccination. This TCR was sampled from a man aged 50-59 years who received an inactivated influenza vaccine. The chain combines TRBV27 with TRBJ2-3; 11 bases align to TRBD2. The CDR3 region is CASSSLWTSGFESTDTQYF. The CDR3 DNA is TGTGCCAGCAGTTCCCTATGGACTAGCGGGTTTGAAAGCACAGATACGCAGTATTTT.